This entry describes one T cell receptor (beta chain). The antigen is undetermined. The CDR3 end lies 3 residues beyond the end of the read and is filled in from the germline J gene. The data originate from a study of T cells in women clearing cervical HPV infection. Across the whole study: Blood came at first lesion visit for cases, post-clearance for controls. With HLA typing for only a few women, HLA confounding remains possible. For cases, blood was sampled a median about 140 days after lesion detection, interquartile range about 90 to 200 days.

Overall study results and limits: Controls had more TRBV6-7 (0.16%) than cases (approximately 0.11%).

CDR3 length: 17 amino acids. Trimming took off 2 bases at V and 1 base at J, with 18 bases between the two ends. Germline V lookup: CDR1 SGHRS, CDR2 YFSETQ. The data were produced by immunoSEQ multiplex PCR, yet TCRdb's version contains in-frame clones alone and is incomplete. The sample data list fewer than 40,000 clones. The chain joins TRBV5-1 to TRBJ2-5; D may be TRBD1 (6 bases). Source material: blood buffy coat. The origin of this receptor is a woman between 18 and 75 years old with a cervical HPV16 infection that either progressed to CIN3+ or cleared (not recorded which). The chain's CDR3 is CASSFQQGPHSQETQYF. Partial CDR3 DNA: TGCGCCAGCAGCTTTCAACAGGGTCCCCATAGCCAAGAGACC.